The clone carrying this TCR beta chain was counted at least ten times. The data were obtained in a study of prognosis after radiotherapy for stage I lung cancer. Study at large: Some 15 patients had newly diagnosed primary stage I lung tumors, and 4 or 5 had oligometastatic NSCLC after surgical resection of the primary tumor. Without exception, patients with non-small cell lung cancer were deemed medically inoperable. Patient ages ran from 53 to 84, with a median of roughly 77 years, and the group had some 13 men and about six women.

Germline V CDR1 and CDR2: LNHNV, YYDKDF (reference sequence). The CDR3 spans 13 residues. V was clipped by 5 bases and J by 4 bases, with 9 bases between them. Multiplex PCR in two rounds served to amplify TCR beta CDR3 from genomic DNA. TRBV and TRBJ genes each had their own specific primers in first-round PCR. TCRdb fed the multiplex PCR reads into MiXCR, producing one record per CDR3 protein. The sample holds around 25,000 distinct CDR3 sequences; roughly 40% are singletons and the top ten take 60% to 80%. The V and J genes are TRBV15 and TRBJ1-5, with D unresolved. The sequences come from PBMCs, collected before or after stereotactic body radiation therapy (not recorded which). The receptor comes from a donor aged 50 or older with non-small cell lung cancer. The CDR3: CATSLILNQPQHF. The CDR3 DNA follows: TGTGCCACCAGCCTAATTTTAAATCAGCCCCAGCATTTT.